Listed below are T cell receptor beta chains from one sample, sequenced in a study of blood T cell repertoires in COVID-19. TCRdb keeps only in-frame clones here, not all; method: immunoSEQ multiplex PCR. The table includes 300,000 to 500,000 clones, more than 75% detected once. Specimen: PBMCs or T cells enriched from blood (not recorded which). These receptors came from a woman in her thirties with acute COVID-19. The CDR3 runs from the conserved cysteine through the conserved F or W. The D gene is left open where the match is weak. The size field is filled for only some rows; it gives once, few, many or a size class.

D gene: .; V gene: TRBV6-2/TRBV6-3; clone size: once; J gene: TRBJ1-1; CDR3 DNA: TGTGCCAGCAGCCTCTATGGGCAGCTGAACACTGAAGCTTTCTTT; CDR3 protein: CASSLYGQLNTEAFF
D gene: TRBD1; V gene: TRBV2; clone size: .; J gene: TRBJ1-2; CDR3 DNA: TGTGCCAGCAATGGAGGACAGGGCTATGGCTACACCTTC; CDR3 protein: CASNGGQGYGYTF
D gene: TRBD1; V gene: TRBV7-9; clone size: .; J gene: TRBJ2-1; CDR3 DNA: TGTGCCAGCAGCCTTATGACAGGGTGGCATGAGCAGTTCTTC; CDR3 protein: CASSLMTGWHEQFF
D gene: TRBD1; V gene: TRBV7-9; clone size: .; J gene: TRBJ2-7; CDR3 DNA: TGTGCCAGCAGCGATCCGGGACAGGGCCGGTACGAGCAGTACTTC; CDR3 protein: CASSDPGQGRYEQYF
D gene: TRBD1; V gene: TRBV4-2; clone size: .; J gene: TRBJ2-7; CDR3 DNA: TGTGCCAGCAGCCTCGGCCTGGCACAGGGGAACTACGAGCAGTACTTC; CDR3 protein: CASSLGLAQGNYEQYF
D gene: .; V gene: TRBV9; clone size: .; J gene: TRBJ2-7; CDR3 DNA: TGTGCCAGCAGCGTAAGGGGCCAGGGGTACGAGCAGTACTTC; CDR3 protein: CASSVRGQGYEQYF
D gene: TRBD1; V gene: TRBV3-1/TRBV3-2; clone size: .; J gene: TRBJ1-3; CDR3 DNA: TGTGCCCCCACCCATCAGGGGGACGGAAACACCATATATTTT; CDR3 protein: CAPTHQGDGNTIYF
D gene: TRBD1; V gene: TRBV6-2/TRBV6-3; clone size: .; J gene: TRBJ1-2; CDR3 DNA: TGTGCCAGCAGCCCCGGGACAGGGTATGGCTACACCTTC; CDR3 protein: CASSPGTGYGYTF
D gene: .; V gene: TRBV5-5; clone size: few; J gene: TRBJ1-1; CDR3 DNA: TGTGCCAGCAGCCCCTTGATAGCGGGACAAACGAACACTGAAGCTTTCTTT; CDR3 protein: CASSPLIAGQTNTEAFF
D gene: .; V gene: TRBV6-5; clone size: .; J gene: TRBJ2-7; CDR3 DNA: TGTGCCAGCAGTTACTCCCGCGAGCAGTACTTC; CDR3 protein: CASSYSREQYF
D gene: TRBD2; V gene: TRBV27; clone size: .; J gene: TRBJ2-6; CDR3 DNA: TGTGCCAGCAGTACTGACGGACTAGCCCGACCCTCTGGGGCCAACGTCCTGACTTTC; CDR3 protein: CASSTDGLARPSGANVLTF
D gene: .; V gene: TRBV9; clone size: .; J gene: TRBJ2-2; CDR3 DNA: TGTGCCAGCAGCGTCGGGAACACCGGGGAGCTGTTTTTT; CDR3 protein: CASSVGNTGELFF
D gene: TRBD1; V gene: TRBV3-1/TRBV3-2; clone size: few; J gene: TRBJ1-5; CDR3 DNA: TGTGCCAGCAGCCAAGGGGACAGGGTGGGACAGCCCCAGCATTTT; CDR3 protein: CASSQGDRVGQPQHF
D gene: TRBD1; V gene: TRBV7-3; clone size: .; J gene: TRBJ2-1; CDR3 DNA: TGTGCCAGCAGCTCCGGGACAGGGGGCTTTAATGAGCAGTTCTTC; CDR3 protein: CASSSGTGGFNEQFF
D gene: TRBD1; V gene: TRBV27; clone size: .; J gene: TRBJ2-3; CDR3 DNA: TGTGCCAGCAGTTCCCTACTCGGACAGGGAGGCACAGATACGCAGTATTTT; CDR3 protein: CASSSLLGQGGTDTQYF
D gene: .; V gene: TRBV9; clone size: once; J gene: TRBJ1-2; CDR3 DNA: TGTGCCAGCAGCGTCACCCCGACAGGAGGCGGCTACACCTTC; CDR3 protein: CASSVTPTGGGYTF
D gene: .; V gene: TRBV2; clone size: .; J gene: TRBJ1-5; CDR3 DNA: TGTGCCAGCGCGAGGAGCAATCAGCCCCAGCATTTT; CDR3 protein: CASARSNQPQHF
D gene: TRBD1; V gene: TRBV30; clone size: .; J gene: TRBJ1-6; CDR3 DNA: TGTGCCTGGAGTGTACAGACAGGGGGAAGCTCACCCCTCCACTTT; CDR3 protein: CAWSVQTGGSSPLHF
D gene: .; V gene: TRBV12-3/TRBV12-4; clone size: .; J gene: TRBJ2-3; CDR3 DNA: TGTGCCAGCAGTTTGAGGAACTCAGATACGCAGTATTTT; CDR3 protein: CASSLRNSDTQYF
D gene: TRBD1; V gene: TRBV20-1; clone size: .; J gene: TRBJ2-7; CDR3 DNA: TGCAGTGCTAGACGAGGACAGGGGGAGTACTTC; CDR3 protein: CSARRGQGEYF
D gene: TRBD2; V gene: TRBV7-8; clone size: .; J gene: TRBJ2-1; CDR3 DNA: TGTGCCAGCAGCTTAGGGCCGGGGGGGAACTACAATGAGCAGTTCTTC; CDR3 protein: CASSLGPGGNYNEQFF
D gene: TRBD1; V gene: TRBV29-1; clone size: .; J gene: TRBJ1-2; CDR3 DNA: TGCAGCGTTGAAAGTCCCCAGGGGGCGAGCTATGGCTACACCTTC; CDR3 protein: CSVESPQGASYGYTF
D gene: TRBD1; V gene: TRBV11-3; clone size: .; J gene: TRBJ1-6; CDR3 DNA: TGTGCCAGCAGCGTCCGGACAGGGGGCGCGGCTCAACCCCTCCACTTT; CDR3 protein: CASSVRTGGAAQPLHF
D gene: .; V gene: TRBV7-2; clone size: .; J gene: TRBJ2-5; CDR3 DNA: TGTGCCAGCAGCGAGGGGGTTCAAGGCCAAGAGACCCAGTACTTC; CDR3 protein: CASSEGVQGQETQYF
D gene: TRBD1; V gene: TRBV19; clone size: .; J gene: TRBJ2-3; CDR3 DNA: TGTGCCAGTAGTTCACCGGGACAGGACACAGATACGCAGTATTTT; CDR3 protein: CASSSPGQDTDTQYF
D gene: TRBD1; V gene: TRBV29-1; clone size: .; J gene: TRBJ2-7; CDR3 DNA: TGCAGCGTTGTGAAGGGACAGGGCCTTTACGAGCAGTACTTC; CDR3 protein: CSVVKGQGLYEQYF
D gene: TRBD2; V gene: TRBV24-1; clone size: .; J gene: TRBJ2-1; CDR3 DNA: TGTGCCACCAGTGGGCGGACTAGCGGGTACAATGAGCAGTTCTTC; CDR3 protein: CATSGRTSGYNEQFF
D gene: TRBD1; V gene: TRBV3-1/TRBV3-2; clone size: .; J gene: TRBJ1-3; CDR3 DNA: TGTGCCAGCAGCCAAGATTCCGGACAGGGGGCTGGAAACACCATATATTTT; CDR3 protein: CASSQDSGQGAGNTIYF
D gene: .; V gene: TRBV5-1; clone size: .; J gene: TRBJ2-5; CDR3 DNA: TGCGCCAGCAGCCCTGGGGCAGGGCCCGCGGAGACCCAGTACTTC; CDR3 protein: CASSPGAGPAETQYF
D gene: .; V gene: TRBV5-1; clone size: few; J gene: TRBJ1-2; CDR3 DNA: TGCGCCAGCAGCCACGGGTCCCAAAACCTACATTATGGCTACACCTTC; CDR3 protein: CASSHGSQNLHYGYTF
D gene: .; V gene: TRBV10-3; clone size: once; J gene: TRBJ2-2; CDR3 DNA: TGTGCCATCATGGGGCAGGGGGGCACCGGGGAGCTGTTTTTT; CDR3 protein: CAIMGQGGTGELFF
D gene: TRBD2; V gene: TRBV9; clone size: .; J gene: TRBJ2-5; CDR3 DNA: TGTGCCAGCATGTTACTAGCGGGGACCCGGTTGGAAGAGACCCAGTACTTC; CDR3 protein: CASMLLAGTRLEETQYF
D gene: TRBD2; V gene: TRBV7-2; clone size: .; J gene: TRBJ2-7; CDR3 DNA: TGTGCCAGCAGCTTATTCGGGACTAGCGGGGGCTACGAGCAGTACTTC; CDR3 protein: CASSLFGTSGGYEQYF
D gene: .; V gene: TRBV6-5; clone size: .; J gene: TRBJ2-7; CDR3 DNA: TGTGCCAGCAGTTACCGGCCTAGCTCCTACGAGCAGTACTTC; CDR3 protein: CASSYRPSSYEQYF
D gene: .; V gene: TRBV13; clone size: .; J gene: TRBJ2-3; CDR3 DNA: TGTGCCAGCAGCTTAACTTCGGGGAGCACAGATACGCAGTATTTT; CDR3 protein: CASSLTSGSTDTQYF
D gene: .; V gene: TRBV7-7; clone size: .; J gene: TRBJ2-2; CDR3 DNA: TGTGCCAGCAGCTATAGCCACACGAACACCGGGGAGCTGTTTTTT; CDR3 protein: CASSYSHTNTGELFF
D gene: TRBD2; V gene: TRBV6-6; clone size: .; J gene: TRBJ2-7; CDR3 DNA: TGTGCCACGCTAGCGGGGATCAACGAGCAGTACTTC; CDR3 protein: CATLAGINEQYF
D gene: .; V gene: TRBV2; clone size: .; J gene: TRBJ1-4; CDR3 DNA: TGTGCCAGCAATATGTTGACTAATGAAAAACTGTTTTTT; CDR3 protein: CASNMLTNEKLFF
D gene: .; V gene: TRBV28; clone size: once; J gene: TRBJ2-7; CDR3 DNA: TGTGCCAGCAGTCCCGCCCGAGGACGGGGAACCTACGAGCAGTACTTC; CDR3 protein: CASSPARGRGTYEQYF
D gene: TRBD2; V gene: TRBV19; clone size: .; J gene: TRBJ2-5; CDR3 DNA: TGTGCCAGTAGCCGGCGGGCTAGCGGGGGGGCGGAGACCCAGTACTTC; CDR3 protein: CASSRRASGGAETQYF
D gene: TRBD1; V gene: TRBV3-1/TRBV3-2; clone size: .; J gene: TRBJ1-3; CDR3 DNA: TGTGCCAGCAGCCAGGGGACAGGGGGCCGCTCTGGAAACACCATATATTTT; CDR3 protein: CASSQGTGGRSGNTIYF